Below, 6 T cell receptor beta chains from the same sample are listed, as sequenced in a study of Ad26.COV2.S vaccination and SARS-CoV-2 variants. Clones were read by immunoSEQ multiplex PCR, and TCRdb kept only the in-frame ones, dropping some. This sample yields around 450,000 clones, of which nearly 90% are seen a single time; about 2.7% belongs to the top ten. Stated treatment: some 20 received Ad26.COV2.S at low or high dose, single or two shots; roughly five received placebo; per-sample allocation not given. The samples were gathered on day 63 after the first injection of vaccine or placebo. The sample was peripheral blood, taken in a trial of Ad26.COV2.S vaccine versus placebo. Receptors originate from a person between 18 and 65 years old who received the Ad26.COV2.S COVID-19 vaccine or a placebo.

The chain joins TRBV29-1 to TRBJ1-2; D gene ambiguous. The V end was cut by 7 bases, the J end by 6 bases, with 15 bases between. Germline assignment: CDR1 SQVTM and CDR2 ANQGSEA. This CDR3 region has 12 residues. The CDR3 DNA sequence: TGCAGCGCCTCGAGGAGGGCAGATGGCTACACCTTC. It specifies CSASRRADGYTF.

This clone appeared once. V gene TRBV9 combines with J gene TRBJ2-1, with unresolved D. The CDR3 totals 15 residues. The germline CDR1 and CDR2 sequences are SGDLS and YYNGEE. Trimming stripped 0 bases from V and 5 bases from J, with 12 bases between. The CDR3 is CASSVVATPNNEQFF. The CDR3 DNA is TGTGCCAGCAGCGTAGTGGCTACCCCAAACAATGAGCAGTTCTTC.

The chain joins TRBV3-1 (or the pseudogene TRBV3-2) to TRBJ2-3; 7 nucleotides line up with TRBD2. The V segment lost 0 bases and the J segment 2 bases; nucleotides outside the gene matches: 14. The length of the CDR3 is 19 residues. Germline assignment: CDR1 LGHDT and CDR2 YNNKEL (reference sequence). In DNA form, the CDR3 reads TGTGCCAGCAGCCAAGATTTTCTTTTTACGGGGGGACCCACAGATACGCAGTATTTT. This translates into CASSQDFLFTGGPTDTQYF.

The chain combines TRBV29-1 with TRBJ1-1, with D unclear. Trimming stripped 5 bases from V and 1 base from J, with 11 bases between. Germline lookup yields CDR1 SQVTM and CDR2 ANQGSEA. The CDR3 has 13 amino acids. The CDR3 sequence: CSVLRVGNTEAFF. Written as DNA, the CDR3 is TGCAGCGTTCTGAGGGTCGGGAACACTGAAGCTTTCTTT.

The V gene is TRBV5-4, the J gene TRBJ2-3; D gene uncertain. The CDR3 extends over 13 amino acids. CDR1 and CDR2 from the germline V gene are SGHNT and YYREEE (reference sequence). V was clipped by 3 bases and J by 2 bases, with 7 bases between them. The CDR3 protein is CASSSDPTDTQYF. The CDR3 coding sequence is TGTGCCAGCAGCTCGGACCCCACAGATACGCAGTATTTT.

The rearrangement links TRBV20-1 to TRBJ1-4; the D is unclear. Trimming took 3 bases from V and 7 from J, leaving 12 bases between them. There are 13 residues in the CDR3. CDR1 is DFQATT and CDR2 is SNEGSKA in the germline V gene (reference sequence). This CDR3 is CSASNGYREKLFF. CDR3 in DNA: TGCAGTGCTAGTAATGGGTATCGTGAAAAACTGTTTTTT.